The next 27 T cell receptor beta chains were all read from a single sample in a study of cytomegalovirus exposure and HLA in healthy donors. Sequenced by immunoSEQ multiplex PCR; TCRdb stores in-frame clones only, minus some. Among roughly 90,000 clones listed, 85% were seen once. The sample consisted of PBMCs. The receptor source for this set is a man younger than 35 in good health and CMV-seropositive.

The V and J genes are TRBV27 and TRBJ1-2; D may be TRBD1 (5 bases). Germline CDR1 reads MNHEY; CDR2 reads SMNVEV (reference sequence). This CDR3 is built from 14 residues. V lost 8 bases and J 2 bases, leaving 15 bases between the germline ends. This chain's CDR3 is CASGVGGRNYGYTF. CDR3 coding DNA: TGTGCCAGCGGGGTCGGGGGGAGAAACTATGGCTACACCTTC.

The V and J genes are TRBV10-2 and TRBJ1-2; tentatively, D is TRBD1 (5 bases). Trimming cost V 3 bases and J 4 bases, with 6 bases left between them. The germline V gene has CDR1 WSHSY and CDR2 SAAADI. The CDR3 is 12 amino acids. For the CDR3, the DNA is TGCGCCAGCAGTGATACAGGCTATGGCTACACCTTC. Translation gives CASSDTGYGYTF.

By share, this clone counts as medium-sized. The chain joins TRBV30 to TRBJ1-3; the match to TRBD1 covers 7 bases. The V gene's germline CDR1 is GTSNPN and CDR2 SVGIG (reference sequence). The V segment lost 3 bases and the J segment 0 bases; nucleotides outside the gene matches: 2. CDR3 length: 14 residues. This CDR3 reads CAWRWTGSGNTIYF. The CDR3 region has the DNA TGTGCCTGGAGGTGGACAGGCTCTGGAAACACCATATATTTT.

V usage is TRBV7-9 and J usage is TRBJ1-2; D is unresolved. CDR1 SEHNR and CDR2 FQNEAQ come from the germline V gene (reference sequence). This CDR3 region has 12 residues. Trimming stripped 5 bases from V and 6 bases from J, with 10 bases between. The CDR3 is CASSQSEDGYTF. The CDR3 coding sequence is TGTGCCAGCAGCCAATCTGAGGATGGCTACACCTTC.

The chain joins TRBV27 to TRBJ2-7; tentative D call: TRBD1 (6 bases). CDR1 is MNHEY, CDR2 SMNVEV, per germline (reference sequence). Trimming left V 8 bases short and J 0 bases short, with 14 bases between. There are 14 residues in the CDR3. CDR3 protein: CASGSGASSYEQYF. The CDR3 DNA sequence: TGTGCCAGCGGATCAGGGGCCAGCTCCTACGAGCAGTACTTC.

DNA for the CDR3: TGTGCCAGCAGCTTTACAGGGAACACTGAAGCTTTCTTT. It is translated as CASSFTGNTEAFF. The V and J genes are TRBV5-6 and TRBJ1-1; perhaps TRBD1 as D (5 bases). Trimming shortened V by 2 bases and J by 1 base, and 6 bases separated the two germline ends. The V gene's germline CDR1 is SGHDT and CDR2 YYEEEE. The CDR3 loop spans 13 amino acids.

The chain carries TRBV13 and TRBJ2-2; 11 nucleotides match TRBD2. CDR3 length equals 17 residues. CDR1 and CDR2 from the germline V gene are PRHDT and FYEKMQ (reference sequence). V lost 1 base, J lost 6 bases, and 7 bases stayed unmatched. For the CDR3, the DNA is TGTGCCAGCAGCTTAGAACTAGCGGGAGAATTGGCCGGGGAGCTGTTTTTT. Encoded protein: CASSLELAGELAGELFF.

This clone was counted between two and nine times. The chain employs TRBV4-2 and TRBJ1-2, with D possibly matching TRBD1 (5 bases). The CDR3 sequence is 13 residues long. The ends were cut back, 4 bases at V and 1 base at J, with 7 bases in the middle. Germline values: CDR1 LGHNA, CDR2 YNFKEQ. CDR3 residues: CASSRQGNYGYTF. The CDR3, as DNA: TGTGCCAGCAGCCGTCAGGGTAACTATGGCTACACCTTC.

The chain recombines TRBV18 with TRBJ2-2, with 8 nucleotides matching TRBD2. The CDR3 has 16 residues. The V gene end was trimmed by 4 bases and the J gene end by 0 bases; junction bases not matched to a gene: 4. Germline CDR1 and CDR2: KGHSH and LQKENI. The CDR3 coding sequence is TGTGCCAGCTCACTCAATAGCGGGACGAACACCGGGGAGCTGTTTTTT. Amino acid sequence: CASSLNSGTNTGELFF.

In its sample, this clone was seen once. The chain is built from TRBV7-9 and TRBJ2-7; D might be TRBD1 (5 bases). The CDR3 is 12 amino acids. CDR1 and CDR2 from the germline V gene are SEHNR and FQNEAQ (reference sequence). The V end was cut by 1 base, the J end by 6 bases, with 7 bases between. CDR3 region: CASSLERGEQYF. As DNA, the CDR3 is TGTGCCAGCAGCTTAGAAAGGGGCGAGCAGTACTTC. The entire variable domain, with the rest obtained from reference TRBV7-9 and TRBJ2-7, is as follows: DTGVSQNPRHKITKRGQNVTFRCDPISEHNRLYWYRQTLGQGPEFLTYFQNEAQLEKSRLLSDRFSAERPKGSFSTLEIQRTEQGDSAMYLCASSLERGEQYFGPGTRLTVT.

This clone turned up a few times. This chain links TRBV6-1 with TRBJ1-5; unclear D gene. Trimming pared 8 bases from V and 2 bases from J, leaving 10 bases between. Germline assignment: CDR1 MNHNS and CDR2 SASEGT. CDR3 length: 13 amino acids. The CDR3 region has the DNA TGTGCCAGCGCTGGGGAGGGCAATCAGCCCCAGCATTTT. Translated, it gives CASAGEGNQPQHF.

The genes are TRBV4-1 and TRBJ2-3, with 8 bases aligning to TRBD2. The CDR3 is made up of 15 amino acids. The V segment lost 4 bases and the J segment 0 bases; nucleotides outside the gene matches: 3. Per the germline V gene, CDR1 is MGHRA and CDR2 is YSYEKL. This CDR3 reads CASSPLAGSTDTQYF. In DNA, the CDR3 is TGCGCCAGCAGCCCGTTAGCGGGAAGCACAGATACGCAGTATTTT.

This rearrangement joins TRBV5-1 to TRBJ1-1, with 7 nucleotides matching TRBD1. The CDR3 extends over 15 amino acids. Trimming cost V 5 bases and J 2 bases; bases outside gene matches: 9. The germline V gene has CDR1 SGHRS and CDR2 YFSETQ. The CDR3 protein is CASRRTRQGNTEAFF. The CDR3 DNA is TGCGCCAGCAGACGAACCCGACAGGGAAACACTGAAGCTTTCTTT.

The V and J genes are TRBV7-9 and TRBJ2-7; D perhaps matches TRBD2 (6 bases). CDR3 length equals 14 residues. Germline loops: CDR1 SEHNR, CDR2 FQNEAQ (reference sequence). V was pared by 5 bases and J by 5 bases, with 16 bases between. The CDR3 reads CASSPSRESNEQYV. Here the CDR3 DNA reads TGTGCCAGCAGCCCCAGCCGGGAGTCCAACGAGCAGTACGTC.

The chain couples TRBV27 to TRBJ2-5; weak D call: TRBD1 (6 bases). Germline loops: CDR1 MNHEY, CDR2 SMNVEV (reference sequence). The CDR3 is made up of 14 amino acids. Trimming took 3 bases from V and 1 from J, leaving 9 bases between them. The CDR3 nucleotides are TGTGCCAGCAGTTTCCTGACAGGCCAAGAGACCCAGTACTTC. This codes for CASSFLTGQETQYF.

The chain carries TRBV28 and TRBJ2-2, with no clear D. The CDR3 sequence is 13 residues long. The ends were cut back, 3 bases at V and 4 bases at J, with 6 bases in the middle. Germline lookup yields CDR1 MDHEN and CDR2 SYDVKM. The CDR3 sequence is CASSFGGTGELFF. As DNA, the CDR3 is TGTGCCAGCAGTTTCGGCGGCACCGGGGAGCTGTTTTTT.

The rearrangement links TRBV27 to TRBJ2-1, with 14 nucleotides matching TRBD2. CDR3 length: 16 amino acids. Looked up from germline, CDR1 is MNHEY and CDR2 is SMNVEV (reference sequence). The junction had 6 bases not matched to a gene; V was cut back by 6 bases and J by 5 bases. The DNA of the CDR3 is TGTGCCAGCAGCAGACTAGCGGGAGGGCACGACAATGAGCAGTTCTTC. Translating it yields CASSRLAGGHDNEQFF.

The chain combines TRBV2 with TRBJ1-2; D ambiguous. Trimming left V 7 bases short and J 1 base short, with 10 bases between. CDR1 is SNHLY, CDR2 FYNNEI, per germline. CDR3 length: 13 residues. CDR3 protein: CASTPQVNYGYTF. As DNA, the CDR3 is TGTGCCAGCACCCCCCAGGTTAACTATGGCTACACCTTC.

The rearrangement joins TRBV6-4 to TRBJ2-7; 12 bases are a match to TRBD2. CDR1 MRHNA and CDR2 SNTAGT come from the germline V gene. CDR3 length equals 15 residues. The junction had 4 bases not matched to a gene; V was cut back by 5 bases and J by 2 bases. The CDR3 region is CASSLLAGGPYEQYF. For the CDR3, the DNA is TGTGCCAGCAGTCTCCTAGCGGGAGGGCCCTACGAGCAGTACTTC.

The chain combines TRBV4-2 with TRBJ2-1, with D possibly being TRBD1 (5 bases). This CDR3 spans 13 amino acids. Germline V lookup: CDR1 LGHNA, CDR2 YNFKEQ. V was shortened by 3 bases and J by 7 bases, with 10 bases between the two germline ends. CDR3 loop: CASSQPGWNEQFF. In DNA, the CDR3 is TGTGCCAGCAGCCAGCCAGGGTGGAATGAGCAGTTCTTC.

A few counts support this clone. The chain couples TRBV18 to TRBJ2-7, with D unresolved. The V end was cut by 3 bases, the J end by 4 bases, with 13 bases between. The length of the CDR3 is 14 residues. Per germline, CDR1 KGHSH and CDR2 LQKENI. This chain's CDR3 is CASSPGSELYEQYF. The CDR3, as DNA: TGTGCCAGCTCACCCGGGTCGGAACTTTACGAGCAGTACTTC.

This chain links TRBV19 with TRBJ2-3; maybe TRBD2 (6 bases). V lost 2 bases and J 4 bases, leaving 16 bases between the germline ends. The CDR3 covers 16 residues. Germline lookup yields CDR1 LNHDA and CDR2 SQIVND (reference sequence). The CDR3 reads CASSIFIRGGADTQYF. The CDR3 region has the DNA TGTGCCAGTAGTATATTCATTCGAGGAGGGGCAGATACGCAGTATTTT.

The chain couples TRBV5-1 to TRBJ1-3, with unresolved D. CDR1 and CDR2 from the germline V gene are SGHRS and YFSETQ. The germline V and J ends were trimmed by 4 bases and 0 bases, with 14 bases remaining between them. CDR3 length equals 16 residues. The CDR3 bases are TGCGCCAGCAGCCGGGATGACACCTCCTCTGGAAACACCATATATTTT. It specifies CASSRDDTSSGNTIYF.

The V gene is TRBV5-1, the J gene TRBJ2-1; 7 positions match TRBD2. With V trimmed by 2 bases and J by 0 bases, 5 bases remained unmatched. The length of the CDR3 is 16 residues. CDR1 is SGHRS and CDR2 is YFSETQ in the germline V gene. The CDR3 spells CASSFLTSASYNEQFF. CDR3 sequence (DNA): TGCGCCAGCAGCTTCCTAACTAGCGCCTCCTACAATGAGCAGTTCTTC.

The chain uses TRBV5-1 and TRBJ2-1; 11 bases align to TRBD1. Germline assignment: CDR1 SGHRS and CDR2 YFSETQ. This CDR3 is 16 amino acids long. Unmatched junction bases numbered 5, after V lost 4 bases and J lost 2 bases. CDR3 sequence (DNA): TGCGCCAGCAGCGCGGGACAGGGGGGTCCCTACAATGAGCAGTTCTTC. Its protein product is CASSAGQGGPYNEQFF. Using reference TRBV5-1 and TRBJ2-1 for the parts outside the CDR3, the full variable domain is KAGVTQTPRYLIKTRGQQVTLSCSPISGHRSVSWYQQTPGQGLQFLFEYFSETQRNKGNFPGRFSGRQFSNSRSEMNVSTLELGDSALYLCASSAGQGGPYNEQFFGPGTRLTVL.

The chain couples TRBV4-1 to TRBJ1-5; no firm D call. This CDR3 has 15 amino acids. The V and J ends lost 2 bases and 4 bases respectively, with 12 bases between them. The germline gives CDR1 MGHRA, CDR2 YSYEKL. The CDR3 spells CASSQSSPGNQPQHF. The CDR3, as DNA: TGCGCCAGCAGCCAATCCTCCCCGGGGAATCAGCCCCAGCATTTT.

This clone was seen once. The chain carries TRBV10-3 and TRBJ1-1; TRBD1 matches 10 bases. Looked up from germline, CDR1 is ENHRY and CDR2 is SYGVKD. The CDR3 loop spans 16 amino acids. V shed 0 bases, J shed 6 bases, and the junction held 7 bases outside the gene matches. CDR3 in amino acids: CAISESYDRGLSEAFF. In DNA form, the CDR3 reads TGTGCCATCAGTGAGTCGTATGACAGGGGGCTGTCTGAAGCTTTCTTT.